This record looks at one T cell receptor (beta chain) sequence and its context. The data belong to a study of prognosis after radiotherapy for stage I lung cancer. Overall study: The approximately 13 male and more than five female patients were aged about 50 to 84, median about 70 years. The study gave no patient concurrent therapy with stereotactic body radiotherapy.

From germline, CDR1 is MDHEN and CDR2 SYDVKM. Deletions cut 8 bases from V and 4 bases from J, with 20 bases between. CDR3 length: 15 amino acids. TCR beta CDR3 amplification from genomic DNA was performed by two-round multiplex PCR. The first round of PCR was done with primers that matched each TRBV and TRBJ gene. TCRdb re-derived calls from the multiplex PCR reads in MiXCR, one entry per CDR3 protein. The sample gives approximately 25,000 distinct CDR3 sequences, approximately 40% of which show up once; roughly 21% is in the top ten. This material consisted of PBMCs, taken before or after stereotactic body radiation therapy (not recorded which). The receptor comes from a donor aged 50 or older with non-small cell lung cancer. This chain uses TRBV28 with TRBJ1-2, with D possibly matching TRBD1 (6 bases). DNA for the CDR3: TGTGCCAGCCACCCTGGGACACGGGTGGTCTATGGCTACACCTTC. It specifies CASHPGTRVVYGYTF.